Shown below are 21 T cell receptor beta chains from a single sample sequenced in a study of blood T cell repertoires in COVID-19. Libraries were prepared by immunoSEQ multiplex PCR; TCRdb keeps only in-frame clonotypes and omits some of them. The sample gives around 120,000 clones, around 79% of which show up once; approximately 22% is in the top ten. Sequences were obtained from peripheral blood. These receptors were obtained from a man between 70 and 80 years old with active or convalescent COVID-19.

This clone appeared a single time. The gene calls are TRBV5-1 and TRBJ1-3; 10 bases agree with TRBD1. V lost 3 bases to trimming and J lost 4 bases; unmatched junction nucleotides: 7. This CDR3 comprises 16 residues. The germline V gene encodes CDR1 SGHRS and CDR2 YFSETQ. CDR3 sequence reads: CASSSMTGGPGNTIYF. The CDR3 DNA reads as TGCGCCAGCAGCTCAATGACAGGGGGCCCCGGAAACACCATATATTTT.

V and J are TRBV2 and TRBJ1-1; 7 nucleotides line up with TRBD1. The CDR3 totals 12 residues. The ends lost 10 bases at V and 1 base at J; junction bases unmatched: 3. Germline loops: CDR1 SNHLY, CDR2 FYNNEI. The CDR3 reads CATTGENTEAFF. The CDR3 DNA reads TGTGCCACCACAGGGGAGAACACTGAAGCTTTCTTT.

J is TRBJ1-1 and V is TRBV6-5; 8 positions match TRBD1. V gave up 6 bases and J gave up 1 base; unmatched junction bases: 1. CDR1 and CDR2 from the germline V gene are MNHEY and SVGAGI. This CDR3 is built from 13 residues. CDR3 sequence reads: CASRGTGNTEAFF. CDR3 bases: TGTGCCAGCAGGGGGACAGGGAACACTGAAGCTTTCTTT.

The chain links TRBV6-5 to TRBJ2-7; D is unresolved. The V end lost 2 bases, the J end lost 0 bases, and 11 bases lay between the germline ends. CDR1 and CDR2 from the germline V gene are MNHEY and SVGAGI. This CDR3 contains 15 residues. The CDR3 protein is CASSYGPFSSYEQYF. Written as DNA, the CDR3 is TGTGCCAGCAGTTACGGGCCGTTTAGCTCCTACGAGCAGTACTTC.

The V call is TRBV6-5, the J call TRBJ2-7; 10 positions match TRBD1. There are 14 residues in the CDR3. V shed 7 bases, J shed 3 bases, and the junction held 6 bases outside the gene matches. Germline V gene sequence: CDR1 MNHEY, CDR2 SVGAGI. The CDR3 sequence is CASTFDRGLYEQYF. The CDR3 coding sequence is TGTGCCAGCACCTTCGACAGGGGGCTCTACGAGCAGTACTTC.

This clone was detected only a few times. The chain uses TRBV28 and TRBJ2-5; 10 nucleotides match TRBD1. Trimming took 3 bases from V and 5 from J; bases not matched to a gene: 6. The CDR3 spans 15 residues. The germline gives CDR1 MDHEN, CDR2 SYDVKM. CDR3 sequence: CASSFRDRGWETQYF. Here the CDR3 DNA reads TGTGCCAGCAGTTTCCGGGACAGGGGTTGGGAGACCCAGTACTTC.

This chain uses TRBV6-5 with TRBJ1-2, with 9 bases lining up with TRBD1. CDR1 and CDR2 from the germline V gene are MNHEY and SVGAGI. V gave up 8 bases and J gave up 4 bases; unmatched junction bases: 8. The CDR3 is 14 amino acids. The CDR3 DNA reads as TGTGCCAGCCGGGGACAGGGACTGACCTATGGCTACACCTTC. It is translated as CASRGQGLTYGYTF.

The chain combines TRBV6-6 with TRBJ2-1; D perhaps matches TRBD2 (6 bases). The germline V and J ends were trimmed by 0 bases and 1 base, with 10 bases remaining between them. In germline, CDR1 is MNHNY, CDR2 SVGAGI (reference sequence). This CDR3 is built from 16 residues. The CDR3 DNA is TGTGCCAGCAGTTACTCGACGGGGGTATCCTACAATGAGCAGTTCTTC. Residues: CASSYSTGVSYNEQFF.

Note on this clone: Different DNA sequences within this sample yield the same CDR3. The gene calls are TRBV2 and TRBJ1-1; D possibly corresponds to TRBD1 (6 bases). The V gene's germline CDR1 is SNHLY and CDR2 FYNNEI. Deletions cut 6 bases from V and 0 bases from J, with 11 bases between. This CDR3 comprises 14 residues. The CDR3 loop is CASSDGQLNTEAFF. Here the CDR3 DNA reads TGTGCCAGCAGCGACGGACAGTTGAACACTGAAGCTTTCTTT. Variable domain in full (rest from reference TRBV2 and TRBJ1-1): EPEVTQTPSHQVTQMGQEVILRCVPISNHLYFYWYRQILGQKVEFLVSFYNNEISEKSEIFDDQFSVERPDGSNFTLKIRSTKLEDSAMYFCASSDGQLNTEAFFGQGTRLTVV.

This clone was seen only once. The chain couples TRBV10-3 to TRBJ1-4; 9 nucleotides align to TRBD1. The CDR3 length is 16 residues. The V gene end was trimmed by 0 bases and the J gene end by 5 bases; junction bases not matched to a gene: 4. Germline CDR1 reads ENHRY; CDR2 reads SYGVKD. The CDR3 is CAISESFGTGNEKLFF. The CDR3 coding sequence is TGTGCCATCAGTGAGTCTTTCGGGACAGGGAATGAAAAACTGTTTTTT.

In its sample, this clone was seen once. This CDR3 reads CASSSGRGTSGRPRQETQYF. As DNA, the CDR3 is TGTGCCAGCAGTTCAGGCCGCGGGACTAGCGGGAGACCCCGTCAAGAGACCCAGTACTTC. The genes are TRBV27 and TRBJ2-5; 14 nucleotides agree with TRBD2. The junction had 15 bases not matched to a gene; V was cut back by 4 bases and J by 2 bases. The germline V gene encodes CDR1 MNHEY and CDR2 SMNVEV (reference sequence). CDR3 length: 20 residues.

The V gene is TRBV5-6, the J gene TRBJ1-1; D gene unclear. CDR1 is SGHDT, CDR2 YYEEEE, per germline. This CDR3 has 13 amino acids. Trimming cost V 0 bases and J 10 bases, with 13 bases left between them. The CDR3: CASSLGWSGVAFF. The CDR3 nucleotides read TGTGCCAGCAGCTTGGGTTGGTCGGGAGTAGCTTTCTTT. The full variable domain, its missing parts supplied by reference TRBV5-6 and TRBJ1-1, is DAGVTQSPTHLIKTRGQQVTLRCSPKSGHDTVSWYQQALGQGPQFIFQYYEEEERQRGNFPDRFSGHQFPNYSSELNVNALLLGDSALYLCASSLGWSGVAFFGQGTRLTVV.

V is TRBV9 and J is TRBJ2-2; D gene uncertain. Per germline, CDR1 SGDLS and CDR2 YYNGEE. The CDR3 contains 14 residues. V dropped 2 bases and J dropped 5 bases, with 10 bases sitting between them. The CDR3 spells CASSVGHLTGELFF. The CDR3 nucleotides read TGTGCCAGCAGCGTCGGTCATTTGACCGGGGAGCTGTTTTTT. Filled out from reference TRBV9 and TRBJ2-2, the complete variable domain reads DSGVTQTPKHLITATGQRVTLRCSPRSGDLSVYWYQQSLDQGLQFLIQYYNGEERAKGNILERFSAQQFPDLHSELNLSSLELGDSALYFCASSVGHLTGELFFGEGSRLTVL.

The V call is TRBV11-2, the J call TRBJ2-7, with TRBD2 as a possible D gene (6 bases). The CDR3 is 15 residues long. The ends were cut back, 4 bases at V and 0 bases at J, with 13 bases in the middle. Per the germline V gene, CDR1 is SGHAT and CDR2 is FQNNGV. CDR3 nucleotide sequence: TGTGCCAGCAGCTCCTGGGACGGGAGCTCCTACGAGCAGTACTTC. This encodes CASSSWDGSSYEQYF.

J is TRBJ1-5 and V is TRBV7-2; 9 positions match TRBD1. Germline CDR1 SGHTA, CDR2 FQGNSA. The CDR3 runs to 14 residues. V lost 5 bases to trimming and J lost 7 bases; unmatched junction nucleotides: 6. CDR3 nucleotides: TGTGCCAGCAGCCGGACAGGGGAAGGGCAGCCCCAGCATTTT. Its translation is CASSRTGEGQPQHF.

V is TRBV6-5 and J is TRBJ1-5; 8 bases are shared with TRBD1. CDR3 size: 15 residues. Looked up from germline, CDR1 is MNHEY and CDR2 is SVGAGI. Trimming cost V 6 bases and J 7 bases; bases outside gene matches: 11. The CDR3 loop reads CASRRRQGQGQPQHF. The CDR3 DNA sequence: TGTGCCAGCAGGCGTCGACAGGGGCAAGGACAGCCCCAGCATTTT.

The CDR3: CASSLRGLNTEAFF. The DNA for the CDR3 is TGCGCCAGCAGCTTGCGGGGTTTGAACACTGAAGCTTTCTTT. V and J are TRBV5-1 and TRBJ1-1; D not resolved. Germline-derived CDR1 and CDR2 are SGHRS and YFSETQ. CDR3 length equals 14 residues. The V gene lost 1 base and the J gene lost 0 bases, with 7 bases spanning the gap.

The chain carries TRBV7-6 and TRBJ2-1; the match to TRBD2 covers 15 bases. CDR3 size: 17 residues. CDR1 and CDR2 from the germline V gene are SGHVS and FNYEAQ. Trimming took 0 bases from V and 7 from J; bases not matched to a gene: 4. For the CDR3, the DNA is TGTGCCAGCAGCTTAGCCCCCGGGACTAGCGGGAGGAATGAGCAGTTCTTC. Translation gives CASSLAPGTSGRNEQFF. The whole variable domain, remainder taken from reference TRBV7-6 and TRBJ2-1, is GAGVSQSPRYKVTKRGQDVALRCDPISGHVSLYWYRQALGQGPEFLTYFNYEAQQDKSGLPNDRFSAERPEGSISTLTIQRTEQRDSAMYRCASSLAPGTSGRNEQFFGPGTRLTVL.

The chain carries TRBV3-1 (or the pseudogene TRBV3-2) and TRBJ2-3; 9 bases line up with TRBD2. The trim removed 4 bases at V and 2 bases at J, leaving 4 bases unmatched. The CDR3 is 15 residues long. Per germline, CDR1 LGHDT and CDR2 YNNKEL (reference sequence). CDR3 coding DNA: TGTGCCAGCAGCCCGAGCGGGGGGAACACAGATACGCAGTATTTT. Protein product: CASSPSGGNTDTQYF.

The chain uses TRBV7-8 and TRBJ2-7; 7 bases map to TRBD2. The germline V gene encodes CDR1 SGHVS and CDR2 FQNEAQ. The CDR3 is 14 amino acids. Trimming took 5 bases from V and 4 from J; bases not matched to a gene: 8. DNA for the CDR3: TGTGCCAGCAGCGGGACTAACATTCGGTACGAGCAGTACTTC. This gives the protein CASSGTNIRYEQYF.

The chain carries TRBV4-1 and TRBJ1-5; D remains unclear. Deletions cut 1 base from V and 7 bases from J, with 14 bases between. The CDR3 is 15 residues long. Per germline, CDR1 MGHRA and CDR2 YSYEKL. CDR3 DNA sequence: TGCGCCAGCAGCCAAGGCCACCAACAATTCCAGCCCCAGCATTTT. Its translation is CASSQGHQQFQPQHF.